This T cell receptor beta chain derives from a study of blood T cell repertoires in COVID-19 (dated by TCRdb to the early 2020s). Background for the entire study: The collaborator samples originated in the United States, Italy and Spain and spanned the acute and convalescent phases of COVID-19. The repertoires were released in a freely available public database meant as a resource for research on the immune response to SARS-CoV-2. Nearly every sample came with metadata listing a de-identified subject ID, COVID-19 status, age in years and sex. HLA class I and class II types, where available, came from metadata supplied by the sample provider rather than from assay-based typing. The prospective study material was composed of cDNA or gDNA derived from T cells, B-cell-depleted T cells, or PBMCs. Samples came from the ongoing ImmuneRACE study (first 160 participants) plus 1,254 subjects from 6 global collaborators. The dataset comprised deeply sampled blood TCRbeta repertoires from subjects exposed to, actively infected with, or recovered from COVID-19. Beyond this particular receptor, the publication reports: The amount of clinical and demographic metadata varied by source and participant and was provided uncurated.

The CDR3 covers 16 residues, taking in both the cysteine and the phenylalanine. Just CDR3 DNA is preserved here, 48 bases in frame from base 1. For CDR1 and CDR2, the germline V gene lists MDHEN and SYDVKM. At the junction V is shortened by 5 bases and J by 3 bases; bases outside the gene matches: 6. Whole blood was collected in K2EDTA tubes by collaborating institutions according to the institutions' own protocols. For TCRbeta analysis, collaborators shipped samples in one of three forms: frozen whole blood, isolated PBMCs, or DNA extracted from either of those sample types. A remark on this clone: There is no known antigen for this receptor. There are no base qualities to consult, and no much larger clone falls within one base.

TCRbeta CDR3 regions were amplified from genomic DNA by means of the immunoSEQ Assay, a bias-controlled multiplex PCR. The original pipeline was this. The number of nucleated cells in each sample was estimated by amplification of reference gene primers within the assay. Sequence reads were collapsed and filtered to measure the absolute abundance of every unique TCRbeta CDR3 rearrangement. Productive Simpson clonality was computed per sample as the square root of Simpson's diversity index over productive rearrangements. The clones in this table, taken by TCRdb from immuneACCESS, are in-frame only. Not every clone is retained; where verified, under half of the shortfall comes from an unresolved V gene, and the cause of the rest is unknown. V and J calls and clone size are those listed in that table; D and trimming were worked out from the DNA. This sample has some 99,000 clones in its table, and 84% of those were observed once. The ten largest clones capture 7.9% of the sample.

Rearrangement joined TRBV28 to TRBJ2-2; 10 nucleotides in the junction match TRBD1. Sequencing used peripheral blood. The sequence was obtained from a woman older than 75 with active or convalescent COVID-19. The CDR3 protein sequence reads: CASSHDRGRYTGELFF. The bases are TGTGCCAGCAGTCACGACAGGGGGCGTTACACCGGGGAGCTGTTTTTT.